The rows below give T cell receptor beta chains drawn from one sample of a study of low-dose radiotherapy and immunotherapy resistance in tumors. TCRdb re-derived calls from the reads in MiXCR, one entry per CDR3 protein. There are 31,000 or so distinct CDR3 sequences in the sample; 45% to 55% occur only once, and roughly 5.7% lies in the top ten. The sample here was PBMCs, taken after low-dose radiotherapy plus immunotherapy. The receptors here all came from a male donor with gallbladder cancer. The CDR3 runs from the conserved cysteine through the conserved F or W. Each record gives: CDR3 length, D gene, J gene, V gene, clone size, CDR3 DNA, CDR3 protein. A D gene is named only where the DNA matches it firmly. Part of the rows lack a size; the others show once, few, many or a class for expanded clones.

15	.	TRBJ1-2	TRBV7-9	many	TGTGCCAGCAGCTTAGGGGCTGGGGGCAACTATGGCTACACCTTC	CASSLGAGGNYGYTF
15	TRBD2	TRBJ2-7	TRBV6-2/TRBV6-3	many	TGTGCCAGCAGTGAGGACGGGACTAGCGGCTACGAGCAGTACTTC	CASSEDGTSGYEQYF
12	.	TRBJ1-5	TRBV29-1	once	TGCAGCGTTGCTTCAGGGGATCAGCCCCAGCATTTT	CSVASGDQPQHF
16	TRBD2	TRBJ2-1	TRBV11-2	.	TGTGCCAGCAGCTTCCGGGGGGTAGCGTCCCCCAATGAGCAGTTCTTC	CASSFRGVASPNEQFF
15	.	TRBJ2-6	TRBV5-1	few	TGCGCCAGCAGCACGGACCTATCTGGGGCCAACGTCCTGACTTTC	CASSTDLSGANVLTF
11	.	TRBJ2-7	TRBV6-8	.	TGTGCCGGGGCAGGGGTCGGCGAGCAGTACTTC	CAGAGVGEQYF
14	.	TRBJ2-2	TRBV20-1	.	TGCAGTGCTAGTCCTAGCCTCAACACCGGGGAGCTGTTTTTT	CSASPSLNTGELFF
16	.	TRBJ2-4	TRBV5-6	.	TGTGCCAGCAGCTTGGGGGGTATGGGGGCCAAAAACATTCAGTACTTC	CASSLGGMGAKNIQYF
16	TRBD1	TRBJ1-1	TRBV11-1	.	TGTGCCAGCAGCTTCCAAAGTCGGACAGGTTTGGCTGAAGCTTTCTTT	CASSFQSRTGLAEAFF
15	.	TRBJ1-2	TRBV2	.	TGTGCCAGCAGTGAGCAGGGCCTCCCTAACTATGGCTACACCTTC	CASSEQGLPNYGYTF
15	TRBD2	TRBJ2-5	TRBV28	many	TGTGCCAGCAGTCCCGGGACTACCCAACAAGAGACCCAGTACTTC	CASSPGTTQQETQYF
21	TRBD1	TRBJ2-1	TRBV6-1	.	TGTGCCAGCAGTTATCCCCACAGGGGTGGTTTCGCGGACTTCTCCTACAATGAGCAGTTCTTC	CASSYPHRGGFADFSYNEQFF
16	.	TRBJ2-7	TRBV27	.	TGTGCCAGCAGCAACACCGAACGGACCCGCTCCTACGAGCAGTACTTC	CASSNTERTRSYEQYF
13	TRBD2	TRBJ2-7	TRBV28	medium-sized	TGTGCCAGCACCCCCGGGAGGCCATACGAGCAGTACTTC	CASTPGRPYEQYF